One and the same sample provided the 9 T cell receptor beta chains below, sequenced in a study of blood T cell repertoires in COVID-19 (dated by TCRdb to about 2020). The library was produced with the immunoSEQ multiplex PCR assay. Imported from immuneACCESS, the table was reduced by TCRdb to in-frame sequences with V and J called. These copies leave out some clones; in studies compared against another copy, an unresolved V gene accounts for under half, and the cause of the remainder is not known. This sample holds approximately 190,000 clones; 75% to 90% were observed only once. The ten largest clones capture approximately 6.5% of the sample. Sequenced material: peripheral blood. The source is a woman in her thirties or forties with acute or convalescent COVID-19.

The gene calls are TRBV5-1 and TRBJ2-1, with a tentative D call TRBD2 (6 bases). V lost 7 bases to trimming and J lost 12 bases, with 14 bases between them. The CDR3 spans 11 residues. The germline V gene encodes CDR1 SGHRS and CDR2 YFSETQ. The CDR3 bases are TGCGCCAGCTACGAGGAGGGGCTGCAGTTCTTC. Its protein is CASYEEGLQFF.

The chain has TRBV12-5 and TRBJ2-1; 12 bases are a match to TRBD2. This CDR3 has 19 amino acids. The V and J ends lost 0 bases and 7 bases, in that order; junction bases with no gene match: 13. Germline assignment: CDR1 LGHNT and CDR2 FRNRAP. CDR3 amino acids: CASGLVLAGGGSNINEQFF. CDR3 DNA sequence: TGTGCTAGTGGTTTGGTACTAGCGGGAGGAGGGTCTAATATTAATGAGCAGTTCTTC. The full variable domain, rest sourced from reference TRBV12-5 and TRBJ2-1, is DARVTQTPRHKVTEMGQEVTMRCQPILGHNTVFWYRQTMMQGLELLAYFRNRAPLDDSGMPKDRFSAEMPDATLATLKIQPSEPRDSAVYFCASGLVLAGGGSNINEQFFGPGTRLTVL.

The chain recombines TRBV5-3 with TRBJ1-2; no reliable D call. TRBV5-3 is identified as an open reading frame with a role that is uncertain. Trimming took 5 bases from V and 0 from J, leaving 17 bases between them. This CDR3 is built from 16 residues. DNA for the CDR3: TGTGCCAGAAGAAATTTGGCGAACGGAGCTAACTATGGCTACACCTTC. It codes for CARRNLANGANYGYTF.

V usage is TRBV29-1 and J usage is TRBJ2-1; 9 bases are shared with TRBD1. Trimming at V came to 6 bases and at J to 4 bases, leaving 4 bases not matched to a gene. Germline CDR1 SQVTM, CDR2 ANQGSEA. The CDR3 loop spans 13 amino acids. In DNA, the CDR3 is TGCAGCGTGGACAGGGGACCGTACAATGAGCAGTTCTTC. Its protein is CSVDRGPYNEQFF.

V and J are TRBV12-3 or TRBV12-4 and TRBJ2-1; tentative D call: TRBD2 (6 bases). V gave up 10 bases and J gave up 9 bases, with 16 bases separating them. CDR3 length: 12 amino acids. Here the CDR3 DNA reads TGTGCCAACCGGGGGAACGGCGGTGAGCAGTTCTTC. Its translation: CANRGNGGEQFF.

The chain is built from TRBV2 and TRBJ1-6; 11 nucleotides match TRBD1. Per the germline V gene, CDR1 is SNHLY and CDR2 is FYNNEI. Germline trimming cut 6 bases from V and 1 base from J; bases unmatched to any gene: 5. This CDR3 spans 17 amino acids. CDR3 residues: CASRGTGGSSYNSPLHF. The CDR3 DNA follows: TGTGCCAGCAGGGGGACAGGGGGGAGTTCCTATAATTCACCCCTCCACTTT.

As DNA, the CDR3 is TGTGCCAGCAACCCCGGCCCCGGGGACACTGAAGCTTTCTTT. It encodes CASNPGPGDTEAFF. The chain carries TRBV2 and TRBJ1-1; D gene ambiguous. V was trimmed by 7 bases and J by 3 bases, leaving 15 bases between them. The CDR3 has 14 residues. Looked up from germline, CDR1 is SNHLY and CDR2 is FYNNEI.

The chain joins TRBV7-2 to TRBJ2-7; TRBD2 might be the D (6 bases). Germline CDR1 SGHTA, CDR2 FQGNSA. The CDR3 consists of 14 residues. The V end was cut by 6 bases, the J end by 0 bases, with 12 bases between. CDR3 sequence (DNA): TGTGCCAGCAGTTTGGACGGGGGCTCCTACGAGCAGTACTTC. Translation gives CASSLDGGSYEQYF.

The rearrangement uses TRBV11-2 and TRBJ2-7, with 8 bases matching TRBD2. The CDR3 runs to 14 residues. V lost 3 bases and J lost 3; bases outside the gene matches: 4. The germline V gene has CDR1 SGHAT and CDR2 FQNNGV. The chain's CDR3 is CASSFTGGDYEQYF. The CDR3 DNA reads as TGTGCCAGCAGCTTTACGGGGGGGGACTACGAGCAGTACTTC.